This T cell receptor beta chain was obtained from a study of cytomegalovirus exposure and HLA in healthy donors. The study, taken as a whole, reports: In terms of immune exposure information, only CMV serostatus was available.

This CDR3 comprises 14 residues. Looked up from germline, CDR1 is SGHVS and CDR2 is FQNEAQ. Trimming removed 2 bases from V and 5 bases from J, with 10 bases in between. Remarks on this clone: Its specificity is not known.

PCR employed 60 Vbeta and 13 Jbeta primers. The table came from immunoSEQ multiplex PCR; TCRdb's copy has only in-frame clones and leaves some out. This table has just over 150,000 clones, approximately 80% appearing once. This TCR was recovered from a woman aged 50 to 60 in good health and CMV-seropositive. The gene calls are TRBV7-8 and TRBJ2-1; possible D gene TRBD1, 5 bases. Input material: PBMCs. The CDR3 is CASSLKGQDNEQFF. CDR3 in DNA: TGTGCCAGCAGCTTAAAGGGGCAGGACAATGAGCAGTTCTTC.